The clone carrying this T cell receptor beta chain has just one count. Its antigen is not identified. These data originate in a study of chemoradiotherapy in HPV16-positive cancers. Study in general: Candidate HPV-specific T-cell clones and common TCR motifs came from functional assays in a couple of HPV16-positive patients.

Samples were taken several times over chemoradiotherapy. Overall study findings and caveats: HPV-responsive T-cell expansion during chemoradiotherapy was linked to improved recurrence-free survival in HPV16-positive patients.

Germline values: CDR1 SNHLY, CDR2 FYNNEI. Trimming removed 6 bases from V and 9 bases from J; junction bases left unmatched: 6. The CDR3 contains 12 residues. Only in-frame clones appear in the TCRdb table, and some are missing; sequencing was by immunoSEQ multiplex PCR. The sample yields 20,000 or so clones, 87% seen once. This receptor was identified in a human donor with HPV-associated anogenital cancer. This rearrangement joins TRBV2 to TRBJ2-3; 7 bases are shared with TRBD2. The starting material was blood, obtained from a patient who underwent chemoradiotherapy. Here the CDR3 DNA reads TGTGCCAGCAGCGGGGGGAGCGGCACGCAGTATTTT. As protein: CASSGGSGTQYF.